What follows is one T cell receptor beta chain and its context. Its antigen is unknown. This specimen belongs to a study of T cells after yellow fever vaccination. Study results and caveats: The booster response re-showed most primary clones: 95% to 96% CD4, approximately 90% CD8.

From the 5' RACE reads, TCRdb called clonotypes with MiXCR, one entry per CDR3 protein. Seen here are under 700,000 distinct CDR3 sequences, roughly a sixth observed once, and the top ten hold roughly 17%. Specimen: PBMCs, collected less than 6 days after the first yellow fever vaccination. This TCR was sampled from a man younger than 30 who received the YFV17D yellow fever vaccine.

CDR3 residues: CASSLVRDYTGELFF. In nucleotides, the CDR3 is TGTGCCAGCAGTTTAGTAAGGGATTACACCGGGGAGCTGTTTTTT. The V and J genes are TRBV12-3 or TRBV12-4 and TRBJ2-2; D call uncertain. V lost 1 base and J lost 3, with 9 bases in between. This CDR3 is built from 15 residues.